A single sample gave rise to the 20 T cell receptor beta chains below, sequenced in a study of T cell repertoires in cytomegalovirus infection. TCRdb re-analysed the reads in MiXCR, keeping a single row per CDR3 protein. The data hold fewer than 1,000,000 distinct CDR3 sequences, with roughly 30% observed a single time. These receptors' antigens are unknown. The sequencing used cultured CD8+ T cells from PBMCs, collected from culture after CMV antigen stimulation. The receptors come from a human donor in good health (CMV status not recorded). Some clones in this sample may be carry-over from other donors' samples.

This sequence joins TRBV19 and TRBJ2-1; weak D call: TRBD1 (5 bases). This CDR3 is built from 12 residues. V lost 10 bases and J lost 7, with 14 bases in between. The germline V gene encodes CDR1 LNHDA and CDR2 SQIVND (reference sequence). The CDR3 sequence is CATQVGVNEQFF. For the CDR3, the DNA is TGTGCCACCCAAGTAGGGGTGAATGAGCAGTTCTTC.

In nucleotides, the CDR3 is TGTGCCAGCAGGCGCGGGGGGTCTAACAATGAGCAGTTCTTC. It yields the protein CASRRGGSNNEQFF. The chain has TRBV7-6 and TRBJ2-1, with TRBD2 matching 8 bases. The CDR3 consists of 14 residues. V trimming: 6 bases; J trimming: 5 bases; junction bases outside the gene matches: 6. Per the germline V gene, CDR1 is SGHVS and CDR2 is FNYEAQ.

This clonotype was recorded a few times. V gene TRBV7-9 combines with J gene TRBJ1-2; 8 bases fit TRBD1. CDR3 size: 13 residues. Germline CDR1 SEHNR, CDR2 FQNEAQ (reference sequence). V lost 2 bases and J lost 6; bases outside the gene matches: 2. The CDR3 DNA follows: TGTGCCAGCAGCTTAAAGACAGGGGATGGCTACACCTTC. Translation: CASSLKTGDGYTF.

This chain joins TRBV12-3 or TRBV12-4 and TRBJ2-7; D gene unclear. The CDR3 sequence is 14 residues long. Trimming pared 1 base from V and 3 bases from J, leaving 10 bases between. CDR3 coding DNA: TGTGCCAGCAGTTTAGTTGTGGTTGACTACGAGCAGTACTTC. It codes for CASSLVVVDYEQYF.

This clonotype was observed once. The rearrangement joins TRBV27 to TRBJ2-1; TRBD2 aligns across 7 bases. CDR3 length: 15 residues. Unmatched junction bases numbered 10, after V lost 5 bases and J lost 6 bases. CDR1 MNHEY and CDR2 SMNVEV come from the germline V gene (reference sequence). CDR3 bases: TGTGCCAGCAGTCCGGGGCGGGGGTGGTCCAATGAGCAGTTCTTC. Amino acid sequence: CASSPGRGWSNEQFF.

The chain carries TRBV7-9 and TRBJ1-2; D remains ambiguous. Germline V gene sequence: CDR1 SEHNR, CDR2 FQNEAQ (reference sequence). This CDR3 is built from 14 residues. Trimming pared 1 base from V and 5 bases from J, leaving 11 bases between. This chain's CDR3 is CASSLEFQSYGYTF. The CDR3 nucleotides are TGTGCCAGCAGCTTAGAGTTCCAGTCATATGGCTACACCTTC.

CDR3 sequence reads: CASSLFEGGYEKLFF. DNA of the CDR3: TGTGCCAGCAGCTTATTCGAGGGGGGGTATGAAAAACTGTTTTTT. V is TRBV7-6 and J is TRBJ1-4; D possibly corresponds to TRBD1 (6 bases). V dropped 2 bases and J dropped 6 bases, with 13 bases sitting between them. Germline-derived CDR1 and CDR2 are SGHVS and FNYEAQ. The CDR3 spans 15 residues.

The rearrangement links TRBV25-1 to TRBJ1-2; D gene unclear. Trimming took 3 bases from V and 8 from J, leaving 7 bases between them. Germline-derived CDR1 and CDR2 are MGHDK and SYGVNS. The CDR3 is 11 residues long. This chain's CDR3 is CASSDGWGYTF. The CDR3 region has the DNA TGTGCCAGCAGTGACGGGTGGGGCTACACCTTC.

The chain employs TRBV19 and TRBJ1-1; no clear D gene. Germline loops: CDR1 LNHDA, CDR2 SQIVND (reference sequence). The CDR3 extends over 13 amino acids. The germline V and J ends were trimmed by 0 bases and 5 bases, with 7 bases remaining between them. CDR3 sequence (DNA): TGTGCCAGTAGTATAGATCGGCGGACTGAAGCTTTCTTT. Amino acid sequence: CASSIDRRTEAFF.

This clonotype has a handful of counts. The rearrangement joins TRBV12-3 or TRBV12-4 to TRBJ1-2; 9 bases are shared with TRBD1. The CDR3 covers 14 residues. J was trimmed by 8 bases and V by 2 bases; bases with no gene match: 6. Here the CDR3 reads CASSLLGQGKGYTF. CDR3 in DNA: TGTGCCAGCAGTTTACTGGGACAGGGAAAGGGCTACACCTTC.

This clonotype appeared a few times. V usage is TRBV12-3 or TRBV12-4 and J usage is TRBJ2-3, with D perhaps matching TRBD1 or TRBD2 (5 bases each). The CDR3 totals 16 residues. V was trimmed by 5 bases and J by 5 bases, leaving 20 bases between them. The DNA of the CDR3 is TGTGCCAGCAGTCCCCCGGGCTGGGGGTCCGGAGATACGCAGTATTTT. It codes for CASSPPGWGSGDTQYF.

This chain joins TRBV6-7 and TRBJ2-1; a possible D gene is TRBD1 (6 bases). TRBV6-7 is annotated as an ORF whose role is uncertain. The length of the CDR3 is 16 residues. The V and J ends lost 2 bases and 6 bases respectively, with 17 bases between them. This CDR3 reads CASSYRDKVERNEQFF. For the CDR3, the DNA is TGTGCCAGCAGTTACAGGGACAAAGTAGAACGCAATGAGCAGTTCTTC.

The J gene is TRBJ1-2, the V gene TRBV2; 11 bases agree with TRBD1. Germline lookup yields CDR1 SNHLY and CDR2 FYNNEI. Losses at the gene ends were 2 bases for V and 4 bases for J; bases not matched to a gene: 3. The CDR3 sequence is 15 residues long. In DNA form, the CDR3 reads TGTGCCAGCAGTGAAAGGGACAGGGGGGTCTATGGCTACACCTTC. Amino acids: CASSERDRGVYGYTF.

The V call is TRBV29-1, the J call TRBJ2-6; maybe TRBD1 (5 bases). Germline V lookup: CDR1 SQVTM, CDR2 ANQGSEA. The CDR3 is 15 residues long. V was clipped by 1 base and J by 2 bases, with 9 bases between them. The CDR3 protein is CSVEVRGTGANVLTF. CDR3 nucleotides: TGCAGCGTTGAAGTAAGGGGTACTGGGGCCAACGTCCTGACTTTC.

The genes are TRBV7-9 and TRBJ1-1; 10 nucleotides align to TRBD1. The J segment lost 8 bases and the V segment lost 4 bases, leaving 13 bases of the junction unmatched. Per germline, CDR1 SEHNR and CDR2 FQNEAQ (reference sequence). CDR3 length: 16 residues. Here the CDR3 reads CASSSGQGTPPYEAFF. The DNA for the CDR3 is TGTGCCAGCAGCTCGGGACAGGGGACCCCACCCTACGAAGCTTTCTTT.

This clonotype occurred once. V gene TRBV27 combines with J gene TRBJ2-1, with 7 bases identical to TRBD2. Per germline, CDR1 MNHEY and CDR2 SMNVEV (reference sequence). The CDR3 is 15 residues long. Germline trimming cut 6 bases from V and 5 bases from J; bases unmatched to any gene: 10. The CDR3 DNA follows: TGTGCCAGCAGACCGGGACTACCCCTTGACAATGAGCAGTTCTTC. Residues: CASRPGLPLDNEQFF.

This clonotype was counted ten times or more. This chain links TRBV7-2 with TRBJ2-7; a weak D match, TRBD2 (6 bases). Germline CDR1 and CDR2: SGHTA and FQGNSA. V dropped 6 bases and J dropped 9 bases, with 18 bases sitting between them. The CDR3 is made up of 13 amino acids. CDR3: CASSSMGRDLQYV. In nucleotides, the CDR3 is TGTGCCAGCAGTTCTATGGGGCGGGACCTGCAGTACGTC.

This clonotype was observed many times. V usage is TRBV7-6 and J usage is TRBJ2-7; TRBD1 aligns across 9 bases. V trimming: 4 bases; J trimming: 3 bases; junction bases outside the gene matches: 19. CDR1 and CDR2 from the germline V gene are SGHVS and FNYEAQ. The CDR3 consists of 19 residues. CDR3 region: CASSSNLQGALGISYEQYF. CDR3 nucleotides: TGTGCCAGCAGCTCCAACCTACAGGGGGCACTAGGTATAAGCTACGAGCAGTACTTC.

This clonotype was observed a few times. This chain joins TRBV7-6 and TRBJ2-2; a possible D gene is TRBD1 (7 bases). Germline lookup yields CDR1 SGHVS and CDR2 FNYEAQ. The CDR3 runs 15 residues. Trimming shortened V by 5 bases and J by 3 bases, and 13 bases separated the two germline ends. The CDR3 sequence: CASSLTGDYTGELFF. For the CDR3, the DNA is TGTGCCAGCAGCCTTACAGGGGACTACACCGGGGAGCTGTTTTTT.

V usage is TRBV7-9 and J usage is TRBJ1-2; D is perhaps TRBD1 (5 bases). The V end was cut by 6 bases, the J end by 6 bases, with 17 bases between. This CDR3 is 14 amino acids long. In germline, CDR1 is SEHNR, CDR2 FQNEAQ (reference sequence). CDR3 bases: TGTGCCAGCAGTCTGGCGCAGGGATTGCATGGCTACACCTTC. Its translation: CASSLAQGLHGYTF.